What follows are 31 T cell receptor beta chains derived from one specimen sequenced in a study of T cell responses to AZD1222 COVID-19 vaccine. Sequenced by immunoSEQ multiplex PCR; TCRdb stores in-frame clones only, minus some. The sample shows roughly 260,000 clones, approximately 93% of them seen only once. The sample here was peripheral blood, taken on day 0 of AZD1222 vaccination. These receptors came from an adult in good health.

This clone was seen just once. As DNA, the CDR3 is TGTGCCAGCAGCCAAGATTTGGGACGGAGACAGTTCTTC. It codes for CASSQDLGRRQFF. V and J are TRBV3-1 (or the pseudogene TRBV3-2) and TRBJ2-1; D is possibly TRBD1 or TRBD2 (5 bases each). Germline loops: CDR1 LGHDT, CDR2 YNNKEL (reference sequence). This CDR3 has 13 residues. The V and J ends lost 0 bases and 13 bases respectively, with 13 bases between them.

The chain links TRBV3-1 (or the pseudogene TRBV3-2) to TRBJ1-1, with D possibly TRBD1 on 5 matching bases. The CDR3 has 13 amino acids. Germline V gene lookup returns CDR1 LGHDT and CDR2 YNNKEL (reference sequence). Trimming shortened V by 3 bases and J by 11 bases, and 16 bases separated the two germline ends. The CDR3 here is CASSQDTAGPAFF. In DNA form, the CDR3 reads TGTGCCAGCAGCCAGGACACTGCCGGTCCGGCTTTCTTT.

The rearrangement links TRBV7-2 to TRBJ1-2, with D possibly being TRBD1 (6 bases). CDR3 length: 14 residues. The V and J ends lost 5 bases and 2 bases respectively, with 12 bases between them. In germline, CDR1 is SGHTA, CDR2 FQGNSA. Written as DNA, the CDR3 is TGTGCCAGCAGCCGGGCAGGGGTCAACTATGGCTACACCTTC. Encoded protein: CASSRAGVNYGYTF.

The genes are TRBV28 and TRBJ1-5; tentatively, D is TRBD1 (5 bases). Trimming removed 3 bases at V and 0 bases at J, with 12 bases between. This CDR3 is built from 16 residues. Germline CDR1 is MDHEN and CDR2 is SYDVKM. As DNA, the CDR3 is TGTGCCAGCAGTTTCGAGTGGGGCTATAGCAATCAGCCCCAGCATTTT. This gives the protein CASSFEWGYSNQPQHF. The complete variable domain, with remaining parts taken from reference TRBV28 and TRBJ1-5, reads DVKVTQSSRYLVKRTGEKVFLECVQDMDHENMFWYRQDPGLGLRLIYFSYDVKMKEKGDIPEGYSVSREKKERFSLILESASTNQTSMYLCASSFEWGYSNQPQHFGDGTRLSIL.

This CDR3 reads CASSSRQGGQPQHF. Here the CDR3 DNA reads TGTGCCAGCAGCTCACGACAGGGCGGTCAGCCCCAGCATTTT. The J gene is TRBJ1-5, the V gene TRBV5-6, with 7 bases identical to TRBD1. The trim removed 3 bases at V and 6 bases at J, leaving 6 bases unmatched. The CDR3 consists of 14 residues. Germline values: CDR1 SGHDT, CDR2 YYEEEE.

V is TRBV11-2 and J is TRBJ2-1; 7 positions match TRBD2. Per germline, CDR1 SGHAT and CDR2 FQNNGV. Trimming removed 5 bases from V and 9 bases from J; junction bases left unmatched: 10. There are 14 residues in the CDR3. The CDR3 spells CASSLTPSGGEQFF. The CDR3 bases are TGTGCCAGCAGCCTTACGCCTAGCGGAGGTGAGCAGTTCTTC.

A note on this clone: Its ends do not fully match the called genes, so a read error is possible. The chain carries TRBV9 and TRBJ1-2; 7 bases map to TRBD1. This CDR3 spans 13 amino acids. Germline-derived CDR1 and CDR2 are SGDLS and YYNGEE. The CDR3 loop is CASSVLDSPTGDF. The CDR3 nucleotides are TGTGCCAGCAGCGTACTCGACAGTCCCACAGGGGACTTC.

V usage is TRBV5-1 and J usage is TRBJ1-1; TRBD1 might be the D (6 bases). The germline gives CDR1 SGHRS, CDR2 YFSETQ. Deletions cut 4 bases from V and 10 bases from J, with 17 bases between. The CDR3 covers 13 residues. DNA of the CDR3: TGCGCCAGCAGCCCCTCTCTAGGGGGGAGAGCTTTCTTT. It codes for CASSPSLGGRAFF.

This sequence joins TRBV18 and TRBJ1-5; the match to TRBD1 covers 9 bases. The CDR3 consists of 16 residues. V was clipped by 3 bases and J by 6 bases; unmatched bases: 9. Germline CDR1 reads KGHSH; CDR2 reads LQKENI. The CDR3 here is CASSPGQGLMGQPQHF. The CDR3 DNA is TGTGCCAGCTCACCCGGACAGGGGCTTATGGGTCAGCCCCAGCATTTT.

The CDR3 region has the DNA TGTGCCAGCAGCTTCGTTGGATTAGATTCACCCCTCCACTTT. Amino acid sequence: CASSFVGLDSPLHF. This chain links TRBV5-4 with TRBJ1-6; no clear D gene. Between the trimmed V and J ends, which lost 2 bases and 8 bases, there was a span of 11 bases. The length of the CDR3 is 14 residues. Germline CDR1 is SGHNT and CDR2 is YYREEE (reference sequence).

This clone was seen only a few times. The chain recombines TRBV12-3 or TRBV12-4 with TRBJ2-1, with D maybe TRBD1 (5 bases). The CDR3 loop spans 13 amino acids. V lost 4 bases, J lost 7 bases, and 11 bases lay in between. The CDR3 DNA reads TGTGCCAGCAGTTCGGGCAGGGCAAATGAGCAGTTCTTC. Translation gives CASSSGRANEQFF.

This chain connects TRBV4-3 to TRBJ1-3; D ambiguous. Trimming removed 0 bases at V and 0 bases at J, with 6 bases between. Germline V gene sequence: CDR1 LGHNA, CDR2 YSLEER. The length of the CDR3 is 15 residues. The CDR3 sequence: CASSQEYNSGNTIYF. CDR3 nucleotide sequence: TGCGCCAGCAGCCAAGAGTACAACTCTGGAAACACCATATATTTT.

V gene TRBV25-1 combines with J gene TRBJ1-4, with unresolved D. The CDR3 runs 13 residues. Trimming pared 6 bases from V and 7 bases from J, leaving 12 bases between. Germline V gene sequence: CDR1 MGHDK, CDR2 SYGVNS. In DNA, the CDR3 is TGTGCCAGCAGCTGGTCCGCGGGTGAAAAACTGTTTTTT. Translating gives CASSWSAGEKLFF.

The chain has TRBV6-5 and TRBJ1-2; no clear D. Germline V gene data show CDR1 as MNHEY and CDR2 as SVGAGI. V gave up 5 bases and J gave up 8 bases, with 12 bases separating them. The CDR3 loop spans 12 amino acids. The CDR3 DNA follows: TGTGCCAGCAGTCGCGAGGGTGGCGGCTACACCTTC. This gives the protein CASSREGGGYTF.

The chain links TRBV7-3 to TRBJ2-2; D could derive from TRBD1 or TRBD2 (5 bases each). The CDR3 sequence is 14 residues long. V lost 3 bases and J 2 bases, leaving 7 bases between the germline ends. Germline CDR1 is SGHTA and CDR2 is FQGTGA. CDR3 loop: CASSFGGNTGELFF. In DNA, the CDR3 is TGTGCCAGCAGCTTTGGGGGTAACACCGGGGAGCTGTTTTTT.

The chain employs TRBV2 and TRBJ2-7; tentatively, D is TRBD2 (5 bases). The CDR3 totals 11 residues. The germline V gene encodes CDR1 SNHLY and CDR2 FYNNEI. V was cut by 10 bases and J by 0 bases, with 7 bases left in between. The CDR3 sequence: CATGNSYEQYF. DNA of the CDR3: TGTGCCACGGGGAACTCCTACGAGCAGTACTTC.

This chain connects TRBV27 to TRBJ1-1; the D gene is possibly TRBD1 (5 bases). This CDR3 spans 16 amino acids. Trimming removed 2 bases from V and 3 bases from J, with 16 bases in between. Germline CDR1 reads MNHEY; CDR2 reads SMNVEV (reference sequence). The CDR3 DNA follows: TGTGCCAGCAGTTTAAGGTTCCCGGGGGGGTACACTGAAGCTTTCTTT. The encoded protein is CASSLRFPGGYTEAFF.

The chain recombines TRBV11-2 with TRBJ1-6; a possible D gene is TRBD1 (5 bases). V was trimmed by 5 bases and J by 9 bases, leaving 17 bases between them. The germline CDR1 and CDR2 sequences are SGHAT and FQNNGV. This CDR3 has 15 amino acids. CDR3 sequence: CASSTGDGIISPLHF. The CDR3 DNA is TGTGCCAGCAGCACGGGGGACGGGATTATTTCACCCCTCCACTTT.

J is TRBJ1-2 and V is TRBV28; tentative D call: TRBD1 (6 bases). This CDR3 region has 14 residues. Trimming left V 4 bases short and J 6 bases short, with 15 bases between. Per the germline V gene, CDR1 is MDHEN and CDR2 is SYDVKM. CDR3 bases: TGTGCCAGCAGTTCACAGGGTCAAGTGGATGGCTACACCTTC. It codes for CASSSQGQVDGYTF.

With respect to this clone: Different DNA sequences within this sample yield the same CDR3. The rearrangement links TRBV5-4 to TRBJ1-1; D unclear. The CDR3 spans 13 residues. CDR1 SGHNT and CDR2 YYREEE come from the germline V gene (reference sequence). V lost 4 bases and J lost 1, with 8 bases in between. CDR3 sequence reads: CASSLTGNTEAFF. CDR3 DNA sequence: TGTGCCAGCAGCCTGACCGGGAACACTGAAGCTTTCTTT. Drawing the rest from reference TRBV5-4 and TRBJ1-1, the complete variable domain is ETGVTQSPTHLIKTRGQQVTLRCSSQSGHNTVSWYQQALGQGPQFIFQYYREEENGRGNFPPRFSGLQFPNYSSELNVNALELDDSALYLCASSLTGNTEAFFGQGTRLTVV.

This chain's CDR3 is CASSYGRSNYGYTF. Written as DNA, the CDR3 is TGTGCCAGCAGTTACGGGCGGTCGAACTATGGCTACACCTTC. The chain is built from TRBV6-5 and TRBJ1-2, with D unclear. The germline V gene encodes CDR1 MNHEY and CDR2 SVGAGI. The CDR3 is 14 residues long. Trimming pared 2 bases from V and 2 bases from J, leaving 9 bases between.

This clone turned up a few times. The V and J genes are TRBV5-1 and TRBJ2-7, with 10 positions matching TRBD1. The CDR3 contains 17 residues. The V segment lost 1 base and the J segment 5 bases; nucleotides outside the gene matches: 12. CDR1 is SGHRS, CDR2 YFSETQ, per germline. CDR3 sequence reads: CASSLSGLVGTGDEQYF. CDR3 sequence (DNA): TGCGCCAGCAGCTTGTCCGGTTTGGTCGGGACAGGGGACGAGCAGTACTTC.

The chain carries TRBV5-1 and TRBJ1-4; 7 nucleotides match TRBD1. The CDR3 loop spans 15 amino acids. V was pared by 0 bases and J by 8 bases, with 7 bases of the junction left unmatched. Germline CDR1 reads SGHRS; CDR2 reads YFSETQ. DNA for the CDR3: TGCGCCAGCAGCTTGGAGTATTTGACAGGGGAAAAACTGTTTTTT. Protein: CASSLEYLTGEKLFF.

The chain links TRBV28 to TRBJ2-3; 11 positions match TRBD2. After removal of 10 bases from V and 3 bases from J, the junction contained 9 bases not matched to a gene. Germline V CDR1 and CDR2: MDHEN, SYDVKM. The CDR3 length is 15 residues. The CDR3 coding sequence is TGTGCCACCGATACTCCTAGCGGGGGGACAGATACGCAGTATTTT. Amino acids: CATDTPSGGTDTQYF.

The rearrangement uses TRBV5-5 and TRBJ1-1; D is perhaps TRBD1 (6 bases). From germline, CDR1 is SGHKS and CDR2 YYEKEE (reference sequence). The V gene lost 0 bases and the J gene lost 14 bases, with 14 bases spanning the gap. CDR3 length: 12 residues. The CDR3 bases are TGTGCCAGCAGCTTGGGGGGGCGGACCAAGTTCTTT. It encodes CASSLGGRTKFF.

The chain is built from TRBV27 and TRBJ1-2, with 10 bases lining up with TRBD1. Germline V gene sequence: CDR1 MNHEY, CDR2 SMNVEV (reference sequence). The CDR3 length is 12 residues. Germline trimming cut 6 bases from V and 13 bases from J; bases unmatched to any gene: 8. The DNA of the CDR3 is TGTGCCAGCAGACCGGGACAGGGGTTAATCACCTTC. This sequence encodes CASRPGQGLITF.

The chain has TRBV4-1 and TRBJ2-1; 7 bases are shared with TRBD1. Germline V gene sequence: CDR1 MGHRA, CDR2 YSYEKL. The ends lost 4 bases at V and 10 bases at J; junction bases unmatched: 13. CDR3 length: 15 residues. The CDR3 is CASSLSLLGGGEQFF. In DNA, the CDR3 is TGCGCCAGCAGCCTATCCTTGTTAGGGGGCGGCGAGCAGTTCTTC.

The chain carries TRBV19 and TRBJ1-6, with TRBD1 as a possible D gene (6 bases). The CDR3 runs 14 residues. Germline CDR1 and CDR2: LNHDA and SQIVND (reference sequence). V was shortened by 6 bases and J by 11 bases, with 17 bases between the two germline ends. CDR3 nucleotide sequence: TGTGCCAGTAGCTTGGGGGACATTGGGGCACCCCTCCACTTT. It translates to CASSLGDIGAPLHF.

The genes are TRBV28 and TRBJ2-3; the D gene is possibly TRBD1 (5 bases). The germline gives CDR1 MDHEN, CDR2 SYDVKM. The V end lost 8 bases, the J end lost 0 bases, and 9 bases lay between the germline ends. The CDR3 spans 13 residues. The CDR3 DNA sequence: TGTGCCAGCGGGGCTCACAGCACAGATACGCAGTATTTT. Translated, it gives CASGAHSTDTQYF.

The chain employs TRBV15 and TRBJ2-7; 7 bases match TRBD1. The trim removed 5 bases at V and 6 bases at J, leaving 10 bases unmatched. The CDR3 covers 14 residues. Germline V gives CDR1 LNHNV, CDR2 YYDKDF (reference sequence). The CDR3 DNA reads TGTGCCACCAGCTCAGACAGGGTGGGCAGCGAGCAGTACTTC. The encoded protein is CATSSDRVGSEQYF. Complete variable domain (other parts from reference TRBV15 and TRBJ2-7): DAMVIQNPRYQVTQFGKPVTLSCSQTLNHNVMYWYQQKSSQAPKLLFHYYDKDFNNEADTPDNFQSRRPNTSFCFLDIRSPGLGDTAMYLCATSSDRVGSEQYFGPGTRLTVT.

V is TRBV9 and J is TRBJ1-2; D may be TRBD1 (5 bases). V gave up 3 bases and J gave up 5 bases, with 8 bases separating them. This CDR3 spans 12 amino acids. The V gene's germline CDR1 is SGDLS and CDR2 YYNGEE. The CDR3 sequence is CASSGPGYGYTF. DNA of the CDR3: TGTGCCAGCAGCGGACCAGGGTATGGCTACACCTTC.